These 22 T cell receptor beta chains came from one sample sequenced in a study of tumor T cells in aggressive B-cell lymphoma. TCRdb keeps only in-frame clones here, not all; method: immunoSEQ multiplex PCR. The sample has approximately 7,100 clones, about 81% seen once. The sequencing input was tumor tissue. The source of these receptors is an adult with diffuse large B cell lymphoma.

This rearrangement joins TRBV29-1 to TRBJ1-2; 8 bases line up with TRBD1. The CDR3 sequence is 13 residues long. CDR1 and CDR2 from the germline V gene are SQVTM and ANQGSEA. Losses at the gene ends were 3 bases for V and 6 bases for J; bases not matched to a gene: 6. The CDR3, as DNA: TGCAGCGTTGAGCAGCAGGGGGCTAATGGCTACACCTTC. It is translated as CSVEQQGANGYTF.

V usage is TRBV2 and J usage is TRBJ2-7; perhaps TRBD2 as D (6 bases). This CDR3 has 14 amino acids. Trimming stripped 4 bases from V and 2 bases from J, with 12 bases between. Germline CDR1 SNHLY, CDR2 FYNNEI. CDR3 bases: TGTGCCAGCAGTGCCGCGCGGGACCCCTACGAGCAGTACTTC. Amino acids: CASSAARDPYEQYF.

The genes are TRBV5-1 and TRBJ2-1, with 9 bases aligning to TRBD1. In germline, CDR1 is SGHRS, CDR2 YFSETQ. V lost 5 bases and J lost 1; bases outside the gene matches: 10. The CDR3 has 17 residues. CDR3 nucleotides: TGCGCCAGCAGACGGGGTGTTGGACAGGGGTCCTACAATGAGCAGTTCTTC. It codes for CASRRGVGQGSYNEQFF.

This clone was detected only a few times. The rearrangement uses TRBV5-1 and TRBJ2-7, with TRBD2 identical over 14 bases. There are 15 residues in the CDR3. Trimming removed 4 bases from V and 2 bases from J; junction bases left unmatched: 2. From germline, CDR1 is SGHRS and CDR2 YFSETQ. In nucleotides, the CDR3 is TGCGCCAGCAGCGGGACTAGCGGGAGTACCTACGAGCAGTACTTC. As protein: CASSGTSGSTYEQYF.

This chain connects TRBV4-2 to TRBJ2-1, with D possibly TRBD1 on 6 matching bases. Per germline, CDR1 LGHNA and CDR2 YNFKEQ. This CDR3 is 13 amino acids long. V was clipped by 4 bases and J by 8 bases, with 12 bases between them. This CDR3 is CASSPIGGDEQFF. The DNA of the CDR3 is TGTGCCAGCAGCCCAATAGGGGGAGATGAGCAGTTCTTC.

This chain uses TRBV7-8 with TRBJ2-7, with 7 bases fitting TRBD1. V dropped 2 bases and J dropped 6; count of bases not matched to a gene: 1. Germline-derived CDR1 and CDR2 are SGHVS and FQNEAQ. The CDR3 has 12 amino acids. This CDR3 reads CASSLSGGEQYV. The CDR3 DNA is TGTGCCAGCAGCTTATCAGGGGGCGAGCAGTACGTC.

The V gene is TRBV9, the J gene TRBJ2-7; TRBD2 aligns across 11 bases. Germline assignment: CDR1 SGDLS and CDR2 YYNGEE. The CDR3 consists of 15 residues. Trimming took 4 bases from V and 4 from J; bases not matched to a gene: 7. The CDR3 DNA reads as TGTGCCAGCAGCCCTACTAGCGGGAGTAAGTACGAGCAGTACTTC. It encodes CASSPTSGSKYEQYF.

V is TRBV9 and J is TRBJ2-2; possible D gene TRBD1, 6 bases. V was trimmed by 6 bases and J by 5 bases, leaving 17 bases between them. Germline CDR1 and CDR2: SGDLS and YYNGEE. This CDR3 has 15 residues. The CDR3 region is CASNKQGESTGELFF. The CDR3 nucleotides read TGTGCCAGCAACAAACAGGGAGAGTCGACCGGGGAGCTGTTTTTT.

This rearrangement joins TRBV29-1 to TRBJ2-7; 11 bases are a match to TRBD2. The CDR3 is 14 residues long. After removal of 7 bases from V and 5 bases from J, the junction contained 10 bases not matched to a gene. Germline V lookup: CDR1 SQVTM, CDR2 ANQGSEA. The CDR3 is CSAYTSGSWHEQYF. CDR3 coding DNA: TGCAGCGCTTATACTAGCGGGAGCTGGCACGAGCAGTACTTC.

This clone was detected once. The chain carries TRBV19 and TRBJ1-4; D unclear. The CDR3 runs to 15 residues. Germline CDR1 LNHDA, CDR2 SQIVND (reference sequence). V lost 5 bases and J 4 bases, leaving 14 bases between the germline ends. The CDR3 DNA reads TGTGCCAGTAGTGGTTCGTACCAGATTAATGAAAAACTGTTTTTT. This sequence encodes CASSGSYQINEKLFF.

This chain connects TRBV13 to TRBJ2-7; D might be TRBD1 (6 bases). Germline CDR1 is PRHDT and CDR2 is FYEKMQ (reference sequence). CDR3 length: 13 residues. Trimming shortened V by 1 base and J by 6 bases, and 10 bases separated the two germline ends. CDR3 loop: CASSLVRGGEQYV. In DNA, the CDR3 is TGTGCCAGCAGCTTAGTCCGAGGGGGCGAGCAGTACGTC.

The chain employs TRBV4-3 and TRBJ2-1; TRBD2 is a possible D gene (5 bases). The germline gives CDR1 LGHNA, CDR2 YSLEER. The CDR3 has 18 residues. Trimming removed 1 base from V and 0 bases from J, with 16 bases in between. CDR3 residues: CASSQAPSSASSYNEQFF. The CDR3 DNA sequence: TGCGCCAGCAGCCAAGCCCCAAGTAGCGCGAGCTCCTACAATGAGCAGTTCTTC.

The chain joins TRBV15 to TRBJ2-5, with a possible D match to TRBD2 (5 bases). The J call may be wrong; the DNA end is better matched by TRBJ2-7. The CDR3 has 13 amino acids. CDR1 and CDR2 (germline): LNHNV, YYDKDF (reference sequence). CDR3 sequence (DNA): TGTGCCACCGCGCCAGAGGGAAGATACGAGCAGTACTTC. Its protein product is CATAPEGRYEQYF.

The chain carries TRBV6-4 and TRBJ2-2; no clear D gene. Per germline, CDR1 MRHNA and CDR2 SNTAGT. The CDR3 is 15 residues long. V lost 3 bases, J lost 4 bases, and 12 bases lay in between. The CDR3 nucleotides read TGTGCCAGCAGTGAAATAGGTGGCGGCACCGGGGAGCTGTTTTTT. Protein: CASSEIGGGTGELFF.

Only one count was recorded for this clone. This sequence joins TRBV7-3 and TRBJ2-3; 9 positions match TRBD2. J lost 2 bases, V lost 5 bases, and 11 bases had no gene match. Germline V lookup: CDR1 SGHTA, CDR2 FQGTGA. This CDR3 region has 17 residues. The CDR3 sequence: CASSPFSGGTYTDTQYF. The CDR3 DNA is TGTGCCAGCAGCCCCTTCAGCGGGGGGACCTACACAGATACGCAGTATTTT.

CDR3 sequence (DNA): TGTGCCAGCAGTATTACAGGGTGGAACACTGAAGCTTTCTTT. Translated: CASSITGWNTEAFF. This chain joins TRBV2 and TRBJ1-1, with D possibly being TRBD1 (6 bases). There are 14 residues in the CDR3. CDR1 is SNHLY and CDR2 is FYNNEI in the germline V gene. The ends were cut back, 5 bases at V and 1 base at J, with 11 bases in the middle.

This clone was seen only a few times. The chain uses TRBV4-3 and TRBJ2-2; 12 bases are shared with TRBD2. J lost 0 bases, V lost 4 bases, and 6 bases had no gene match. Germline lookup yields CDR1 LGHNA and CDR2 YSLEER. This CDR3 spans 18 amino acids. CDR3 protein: CASSRSTSGGSNTGELFF. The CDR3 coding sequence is TGCGCCAGCAGCCGCTCGACTAGCGGGGGTTCGAACACCGGGGAGCTGTTTTTT.

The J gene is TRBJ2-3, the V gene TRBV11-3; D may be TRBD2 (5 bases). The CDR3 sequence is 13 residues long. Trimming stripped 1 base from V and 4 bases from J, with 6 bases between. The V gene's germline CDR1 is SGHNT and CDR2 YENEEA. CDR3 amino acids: CASSLAEADTQYF. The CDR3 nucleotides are TGTGCCAGCAGCTTAGCGGAGGCAGATACGCAGTATTTT.

The CDR3 DNA follows: TGTGCCAGCAGTCCCGTAGGACTAGCGGGGTACAATGAGCAGTTCTTC. This translates into CASSPVGLAGYNEQFF. The chain combines TRBV7-3 with TRBJ2-1; TRBD2 matches 12 bases. Germline V gives CDR1 SGHTA, CDR2 FQGTGA. With 6 bases clipped from V and 4 bases from J, the junction kept 7 bases outside the gene matches. The CDR3 has 16 amino acids. The full variable domain, its missing parts supplied by reference TRBV7-3 and TRBJ2-1, is GAGVSQTPSNKVTEKGKYVELRCDPISGHTALYWYRQSLGQGPEFLIYFQGTGAADDSGLPNDRFFAVRPEGSVSTLKIQRTERGDSAVYLCASSPVGLAGYNEQFFGPGTRLTVL.

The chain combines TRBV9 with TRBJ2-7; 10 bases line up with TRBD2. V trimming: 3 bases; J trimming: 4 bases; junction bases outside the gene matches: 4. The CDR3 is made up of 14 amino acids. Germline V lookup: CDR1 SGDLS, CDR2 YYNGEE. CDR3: CASSAGLAEYEQYF. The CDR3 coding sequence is TGTGCCAGCAGCGCCGGACTAGCGGAATACGAGCAGTACTTC.

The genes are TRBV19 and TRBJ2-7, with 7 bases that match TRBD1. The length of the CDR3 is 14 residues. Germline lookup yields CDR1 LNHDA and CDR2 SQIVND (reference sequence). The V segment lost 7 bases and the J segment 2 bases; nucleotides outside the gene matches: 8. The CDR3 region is CASKTTGVAYEQYF. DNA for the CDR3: TGTGCCAGTAAGACCACAGGGGTTGCCTACGAGCAGTACTTC.

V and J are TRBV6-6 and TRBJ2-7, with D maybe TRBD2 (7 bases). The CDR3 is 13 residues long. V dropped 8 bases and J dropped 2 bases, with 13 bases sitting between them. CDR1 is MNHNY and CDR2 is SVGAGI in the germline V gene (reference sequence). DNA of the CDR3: TGTGCCAGCTTGGACAGCGGGACCTACGAGCAGTACTTC. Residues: CASLDSGTYEQYF.